This TCR beta chain was obtained from a study of blood T cell repertoires in COVID-19. On the study more broadly: Acute and convalescent COVID-19 samples came from the United States, Italy and Spain. Sources were T cells, B-cell-depleted T cells, or PBMCs; the material itself was cDNA or gDNA.

As processed by the authors: Reference gene primers were amplified, and this amplification served to estimate nucleated cell counts. This table comes from immunoSEQ multiplex PCR, and its TCRdb copy is limited to in-frame clones, with some not included. V, J and clone size are those of that table, while D and trimming were read from the DNA. Here the sample spans about 200,000 clones, around nine tenths being singletons. Followed over time, Seattle patients had been enrolled while infection was active. V dropped 7 bases and J dropped 1 base, with 11 bases sitting between them. The CDR3 sequence is 13 residues long.

The sequence came from a man in his forties or fifties with COVID-19, enrolled during active disease. V is TRBV12-3 or TRBV12-4 and J is TRBJ2-7; TRBD2 might be the D (5 bases). Sequenced material: peripheral blood. The CDR3 sequence: CASTPGMSYEQYF. The CDR3 coding sequence is TGTGCCAGCACGCCCGGGATGTCCTACGAGCAGTACTTC.